The T cell receptor (beta chain) under discussion was sequenced for a study of T cell responses to AZD1222 COVID-19 vaccine. The assay was immunoSEQ multiplex PCR, and TCRdb's table has in-frame clones only and misses some. The sample holds about 99,000 clones, about 88% seen once. The germline V gene encodes CDR1 SNHLY and CDR2 FYNNEI. The CDR3 runs to 16 residues. The V and J ends lost 0 bases and 1 base respectively, with 13 bases between them. This receptor was obtained from an adult in good health. The chain has TRBV2 and TRBJ2-7, with D tentatively TRBD2 (6 bases). The sequences come from peripheral blood, collected on day 0 of AZD1222 vaccination. CDR3 in amino acids: CASSEAGGSLSYEQYF. For the CDR3, the DNA is TGTGCCAGCAGTGAAGCCGGGGGAAGCCTATCCTACGAGCAGTACTTC.